The next 18 T cell receptor beta chains were all read from a single sample in a study of CD4+ T cells in melanoma. The repertoire was sequenced with immunoSEQ multiplex PCR; TCRdb's copy has only in-frame clones and lacks some. Here the sample spans 13,000 to 15,000 clones, approximately 62% being singletons. The sample was cells from a culture (not recorded whether cultured in vitro). These receptors were taken from a human donor with melanoma.

The chain links TRBV10-3 to TRBJ1-5, with D hard to call. The ends were cut back, 4 bases at V and 6 bases at J, with 10 bases in the middle. The CDR3 sequence is 13 residues long. Germline V lookup: CDR1 ENHRY, CDR2 SYGVKD. CDR3 nucleotide sequence: TGTGCCATCAGTGGAGGAGGGCCTCAGCCCCAGCATTTT. This gives the protein CAISGGGPQPQHF.

J is TRBJ1-2 and V is TRBV4-1; perhaps TRBD1 as D (6 bases). V was pared by 1 base and J by 4 bases, with 13 bases between. Germline CDR1 reads MGHRA; CDR2 reads YSYEKL. The CDR3 is 15 residues long. In DNA, the CDR3 is TGCGCCAGCAGCCAAGTTGGGGGCAGGGGCTATGGCTACACCTTC. As protein: CASSQVGGRGYGYTF.

The chain couples TRBV27 to TRBJ1-4; a possible D gene is TRBD1 (5 bases). The V gene lost 1 base and the J gene lost 6 bases, with 12 bases spanning the gap. The CDR3 length is 15 residues. The V gene's germline CDR1 is MNHEY and CDR2 SMNVEV (reference sequence). CDR3 nucleotides: TGTGCCAGCAGTTTATGGGGGATAACGGATGAAAAACTGTTTTTT. It translates to CASSLWGITDEKLFF.

V gene TRBV29-1 combines with J gene TRBJ2-5; TRBD2 might be the D (6 bases). Trimming pared 3 bases from V and 2 bases from J, leaving 7 bases between. Germline V CDR1 and CDR2: SQVTM, ANQGSEA. CDR3 length equals 12 residues. CDR3 protein: CSVEGGQETQYF. Here the CDR3 DNA reads TGCAGCGTTGAGGGGGGACAAGAGACCCAGTACTTC.

The rearrangement uses TRBV7-8 and TRBJ2-6; TRBD1 agrees at 9 bases. This CDR3 has 17 amino acids. The V and J ends lost 10 bases and 1 base, in that order; junction bases with no gene match: 11. CDR1 is SGHVS and CDR2 is FQNEAQ in the germline V gene. The CDR3 nucleotides read TGTGCCACCAAGAAGGGACAGGGCTCTTCTGGGGCCAACGTCCTGACTTTC. Translation gives CATKKGQGSSGANVLTF.

CDR3 region: CASSSRAGAYSEQYF. The CDR3 bases are TGTGCCAGCAGCTCCCGGGCGGGGGCCTATTCCGAGCAGTACTTC. The V call is TRBV5-4, the J call TRBJ2-7, with a weak D call TRBD2 (7 bases). Trimming shortened V by 3 bases and J by 6 bases, and 19 bases separated the two germline ends. The germline V gene has CDR1 SGHNT and CDR2 YYREEE (reference sequence). The CDR3 extends over 15 amino acids.

This chain links TRBV6-1 with TRBJ1-6; D is uncertain. This CDR3 comprises 13 residues. V lost 2 bases to trimming and J lost 10 bases, with 9 bases between them. Germline assignment: CDR1 MNHNS and CDR2 SASEGT. The DNA for the CDR3 is TGTGCCAGCAGTGAATTGGGGAACTCACCCCTCCACTTT. It is translated as CASSELGNSPLHF.

In this sample, this clone turned up a few times. As DNA, the CDR3 is TGTGCCAGCAGCCAAGATATCCGGGACACACGTCATGGCTACACCTTC. Protein: CASSQDIRDTRHGYTF. The chain joins TRBV4-2 to TRBJ1-2; tentatively, D is TRBD1 (6 bases). The length of the CDR3 is 16 residues. V shed 0 bases and J shed 6 bases, with 17 bases lying between them. Germline V CDR1 and CDR2: LGHNA, YNFKEQ.

The CDR3 is CASSRWSTGNTIYF. CDR3 coding DNA: TGCGCCAGCAGCCGTTGGTCGACTGGAAACACCATATATTTT. The chain combines TRBV4-3 with TRBJ1-3; no clear D. The V end was cut by 4 bases, the J end by 2 bases, with 9 bases between. Germline V gene sequence: CDR1 LGHNA, CDR2 YSLEER. This CDR3 contains 14 residues.

The chain links TRBV5-1 to TRBJ2-3; D might be TRBD2 (6 bases). The V and J ends lost 3 bases and 5 bases respectively, with 7 bases between them. The CDR3 is 12 amino acids. Germline CDR1 reads SGHRS; CDR2 reads YFSETQ. The CDR3 sequence: CASSWGEDTQYF. The CDR3 DNA is TGCGCCAGCAGCTGGGGGGAAGATACGCAGTATTTT.

V is TRBV6-1 and J is TRBJ2-5; possibly TRBD2 for D (5 bases). V lost 3 bases and J 5 bases, leaving 13 bases between the germline ends. This CDR3 spans 14 amino acids. Germline V gene sequence: CDR1 MNHNS, CDR2 SASEGT. In DNA form, the CDR3 reads TGTGCCAGCAGTGATGTTTGGGGAGTGGAGACCCAGTACTTC. Amino acid sequence: CASSDVWGVETQYF.

This chain uses TRBV5-1 with TRBJ2-3, with 10 bases identical to TRBD1. The CDR3 sequence is 16 residues long. The junction had 8 bases not matched to a gene; V was cut back by 4 bases and J by 3 bases. Germline lookup yields CDR1 SGHRS and CDR2 YFSETQ. The CDR3 nucleotides read TGCGCCAGCAGCGATGCCGGGACAGGGGTGACAGATACGCAGTATTTT. Its protein is CASSDAGTGVTDTQYF. Supplemented by reference TRBV5-1 and TRBJ2-3, the full variable domain reads KAGVTQTPRYLIKTRGQQVTLSCSPISGHRSVSWYQQTPGQGLQFLFEYFSETQRNKGNFPGRFSGRQFSNSRSEMNVSTLELGDSALYLCASSDAGTGVTDTQYFGPGTRLTVL.

This clone was picked up a small number of times. This rearrangement joins TRBV19 to TRBJ1-5; D possibly corresponds to TRBD1 (5 bases). Germline-derived CDR1 and CDR2 are LNHDA and SQIVND (reference sequence). CDR3 length: 14 amino acids. Deletions cut 3 bases from V and 5 bases from J, with 11 bases between. The CDR3 protein is CASSIAGLHQPQHF. The CDR3 DNA is TGTGCCAGTAGTATTGCAGGGCTTCATCAGCCCCAGCATTTT. The whole variable domain, remainder taken from reference TRBV19 and TRBJ1-5, is DGGITQSPKYLFRKEGQNVTLSCEQNLNHDAMYWYRQDPGQGLRLIYYSQIVNDFQKGDIAEGYSVSREKKESFPLTVTSAQKNPTAFYLCASSIAGLHQPQHFGDGTRLSIL.

J is TRBJ1-3 and V is TRBV18, with D hard to call. The CDR3 is 16 amino acids. Germline loops: CDR1 KGHSH, CDR2 LQKENI. V was cut by 1 base and J by 0 bases, with 10 bases left in between. CDR3 bases: TGTGCCAGCTCACCACTCGATCAGTTCTCTGGAAACACCATATATTTT. It translates to CASSPLDQFSGNTIYF.

This CDR3 reads CASSRQGATNEKLFF. The DNA for the CDR3 is TGTGCCAGCAGTAGACAGGGGGCAACTAATGAAAAACTGTTTTTT. The chain combines TRBV2 with TRBJ1-4; 9 bases are a match to TRBD1. The CDR3 covers 15 residues. Germline CDR1 and CDR2: SNHLY and FYNNEI. Germline trimming cut 5 bases from V and 0 bases from J; bases unmatched to any gene: 1.

This chain connects TRBV5-4 to TRBJ1-2, with no clear D. Germline lookup yields CDR1 SGHNT and CDR2 YYREEE (reference sequence). Trimming removed 2 bases from V and 1 base from J, with 9 bases in between. CDR3 length: 14 residues. The chain's CDR3 is CASSLRGFNYGYTF. CDR3 sequence (DNA): TGTGCCAGCAGCTTAAGAGGTTTTAACTATGGCTACACCTTC.

Note on this clone: Sequence at one end of the junction differs from germline and may be a read error. The chain combines TRBV7-7 with TRBJ2-5; 9 bases match TRBD2. This CDR3 has 16 amino acids. From germline, CDR1 is SSHAT and CDR2 FNYEAQ (reference sequence). This CDR3 reads CASSPGLAGAQETQYF. The DNA for the CDR3 is TGTGCTAGCAGCCCCGGGTTAGCGGGGGCGCAAGAGACCCAGTACTTC.

This clone was seen a handful of times. The chain links TRBV5-4 to TRBJ1-6, with TRBD1 matching over 8 bases. Germline V gene data show CDR1 as SGHNT and CDR2 as YYREEE (reference sequence). V lost 2 bases and J lost 6; bases outside the gene matches: 7. CDR3 size: 16 residues. CDR3 amino acids: CASSLSGGSINSPLHF. CDR3 DNA: TGTGCCAGCAGCTTATCAGGGGGCTCTATTAATTCACCCCTCCACTTT.